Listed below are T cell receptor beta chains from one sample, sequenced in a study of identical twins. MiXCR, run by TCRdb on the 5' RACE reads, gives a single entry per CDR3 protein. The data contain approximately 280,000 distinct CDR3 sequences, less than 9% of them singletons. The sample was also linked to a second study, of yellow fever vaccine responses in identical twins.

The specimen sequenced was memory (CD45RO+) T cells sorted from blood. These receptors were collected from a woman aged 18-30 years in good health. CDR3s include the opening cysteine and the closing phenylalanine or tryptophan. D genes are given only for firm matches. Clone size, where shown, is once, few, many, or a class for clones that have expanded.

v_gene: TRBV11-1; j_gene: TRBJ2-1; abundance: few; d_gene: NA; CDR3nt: TGTGCCAGCAGCTTAGCGCCGGGATTTGGACACAATGAGCAGTTCTTC; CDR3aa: CASSLAPGFGHNEQFF
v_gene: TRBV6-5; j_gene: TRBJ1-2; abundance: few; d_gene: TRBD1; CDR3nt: TGTGCCAGCAGTTCGGGACAGGGGCTCTATGGCTACACCTTC; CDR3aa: CASSSGQGLYGYTF
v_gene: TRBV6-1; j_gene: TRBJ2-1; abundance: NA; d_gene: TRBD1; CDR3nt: TGTGCCAGCAGAAGACCTGGACAGGGGGCGTTCGGTCAGCAGTTCTTC; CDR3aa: CASRRPGQGAFGQQFF
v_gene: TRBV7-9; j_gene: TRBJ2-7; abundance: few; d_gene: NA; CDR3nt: TGTGCCAGCAGCATACCGGGCCCCGGGGAGCAGTACTTC; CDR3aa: CASSIPGPGEQYF
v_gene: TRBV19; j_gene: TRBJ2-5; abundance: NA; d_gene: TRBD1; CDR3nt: TGTGCCAGTAGATACAGGGACAGAGCCAGGGAGACCCAGTACTTC; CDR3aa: CASRYRDRARETQYF
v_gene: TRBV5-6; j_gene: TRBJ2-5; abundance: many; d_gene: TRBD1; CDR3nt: TGTGCCAGCAGCGGCAGGGGGCCGCAAGAGACCCAGTACTTC; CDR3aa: CASSGRGPQETQYF
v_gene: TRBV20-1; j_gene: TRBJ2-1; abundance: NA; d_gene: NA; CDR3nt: TGCAGTGCTAGAGAGGTAGGGCTGGGCGTCGCTGAGCAGTTCTTC; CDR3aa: CSAREVGLGVAEQFF
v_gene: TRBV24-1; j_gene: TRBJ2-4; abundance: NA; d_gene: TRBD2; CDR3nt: TGTGCCACCAGTGCTGGGACTAGCGGGAGGGGAGGGGCCAAAAACATTCAGTACTTC; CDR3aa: CATSAGTSGRGGAKNIQYF
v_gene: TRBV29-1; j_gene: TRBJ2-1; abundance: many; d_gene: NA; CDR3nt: TGCAGCGTGACCCCCTTCTCCTACAATGAGCAGTTCTTC; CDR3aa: CSVTPFSYNEQFF
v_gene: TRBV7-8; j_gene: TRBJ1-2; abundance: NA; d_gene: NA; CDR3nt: TGTGCCAGCAGCTTACCGGGAGCTCGTTCCAAGGAAGGCTACACCTTC; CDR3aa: CASSLPGARSKEGYTF
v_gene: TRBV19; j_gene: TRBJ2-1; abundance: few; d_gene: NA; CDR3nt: TGTGCCAGTAGTATAGTGACCAGGGTACTCCACAATGAGCAGTTCTTC; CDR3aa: CASSIVTRVLHNEQFF
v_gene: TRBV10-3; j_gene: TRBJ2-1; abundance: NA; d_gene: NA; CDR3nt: TGTGCCATCAGTGATCCCAGAGTGGGAGCGGGTGAGCAGTTCTTC; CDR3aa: CAISDPRVGAGEQFF
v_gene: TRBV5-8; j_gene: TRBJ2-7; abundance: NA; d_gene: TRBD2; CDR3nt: TGTGCCAGCAGCTCCACCTGGACTAGCGTCCCCTACGAGCAGTACTTC; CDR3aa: CASSSTWTSVPYEQYF
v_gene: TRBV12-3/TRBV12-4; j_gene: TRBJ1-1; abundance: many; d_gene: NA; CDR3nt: TGTGCCAGCAGTAGGAACTCGTTCACTGAAGCTTTCTTT; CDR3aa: CASSRNSFTEAFF
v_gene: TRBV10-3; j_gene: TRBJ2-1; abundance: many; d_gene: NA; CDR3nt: TGTGCCATCCGAGAGGGGGGTGGGGCCTACAATGAGCAGTTCTTC; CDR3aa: CAIREGGGAYNEQFF
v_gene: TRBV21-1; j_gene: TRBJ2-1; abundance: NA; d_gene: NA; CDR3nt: TGTGCCAGCAGCAAAGGAGTGAGGGAGAGGTACAATGAGCAGTTCTTC; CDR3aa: CASSKGVRERYNEQFF
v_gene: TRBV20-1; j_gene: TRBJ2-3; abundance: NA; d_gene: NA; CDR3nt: TGCAGTGCTTCACACATGCGCTCTAGCACAGATACGCAGTATTTT; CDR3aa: CSASHMRSSTDTQYF
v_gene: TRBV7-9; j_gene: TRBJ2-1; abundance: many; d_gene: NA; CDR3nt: TGTGCCAGCAGCTTAGCGGCTAGCAATGAGCAGTTCTTC; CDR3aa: CASSLAASNEQFF
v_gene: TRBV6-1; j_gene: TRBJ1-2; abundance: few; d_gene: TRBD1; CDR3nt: TGTGCCAGCAGTGAACCGGAGGGGGACAGTCCCTTCACTTATGGCTACACCTTC; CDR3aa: CASSEPEGDSPFTYGYTF
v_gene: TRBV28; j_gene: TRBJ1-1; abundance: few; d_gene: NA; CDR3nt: TGTGCCAGCATCCCTGCCTTGATGAACACTGAAGCTTTCTTT; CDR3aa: CASIPALMNTEAFF
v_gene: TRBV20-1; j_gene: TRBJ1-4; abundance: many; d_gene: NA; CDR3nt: TGCAGTGCTAGAGACCCTAAACAGCCTGAAAAACTGTTTTTT; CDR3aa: CSARDPKQPEKLFF
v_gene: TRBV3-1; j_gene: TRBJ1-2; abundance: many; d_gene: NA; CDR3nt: TGTGCCAGCAGCCAAGATAACTATGGCTACACCTTC; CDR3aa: CASSQDNYGYTF
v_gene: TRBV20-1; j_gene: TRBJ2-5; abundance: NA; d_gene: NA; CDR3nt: TGCAGTGCTAGAATGGCGCTCAGTCCACAAGAGACCCAGTACTTC; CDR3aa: CSARMALSPQETQYF
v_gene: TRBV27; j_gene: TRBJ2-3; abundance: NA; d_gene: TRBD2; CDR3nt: TGTGCCAGCTCGTTATGGACTAGCGGACCCTATTCCCCCACAGATACGCAGTATTTT; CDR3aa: CASSLWTSGPYSPTDTQYF
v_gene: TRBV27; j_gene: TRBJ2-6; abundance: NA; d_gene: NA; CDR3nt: TGTGCCAGCAGTCCCACGACAGGAACCTCTGGGGCCAACGTCCTGACTTTC; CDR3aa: CASSPTTGTSGANVLTF
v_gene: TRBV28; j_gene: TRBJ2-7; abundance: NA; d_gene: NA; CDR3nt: TGTGCCAGCAGTTTATCAGGGGCTTCCTACGAGCAGTGCTTC; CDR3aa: CASSLSGASYEQCF
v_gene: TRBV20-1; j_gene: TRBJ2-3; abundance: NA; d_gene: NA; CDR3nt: TGCAGTGCCACCCTCGCGGCAGATACGCAGTATTTT; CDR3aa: CSATLAADTQYF
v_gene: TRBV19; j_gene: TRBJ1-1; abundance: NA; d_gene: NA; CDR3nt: TGTGCCAGTAGTATAGGACCAGGGAGCACTGAAGCTTTCTTT; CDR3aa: CASSIGPGSTEAFF
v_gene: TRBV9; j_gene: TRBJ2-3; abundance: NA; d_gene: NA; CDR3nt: TGTGCCAGCAGCGTTGCGTCCCTAGTGACAGATACGCAGTATTTT; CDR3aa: CASSVASLVTDTQYF
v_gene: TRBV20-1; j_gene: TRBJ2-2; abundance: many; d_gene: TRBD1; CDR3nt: TGCAGTGCTAGAGATGGGGACAGGGGAGAGGGCACCGGGGAGCTGTTTTTT; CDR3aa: CSARDGDRGEGTGELFF
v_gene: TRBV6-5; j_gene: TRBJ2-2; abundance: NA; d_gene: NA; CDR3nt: TGTGCCAGCAGTTACGGGGGGATAAATGGGGTGGAGCTGTTTTTT; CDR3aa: CASSYGGINGVELFF
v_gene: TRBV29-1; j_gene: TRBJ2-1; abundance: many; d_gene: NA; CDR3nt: TGCAGCGTTGACAAGAACGTAAATGAGCAGTTCTTC; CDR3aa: CSVDKNVNEQFF